This entry describes one TCR beta chain. Its antigen remains unidentified. Distinct nucleotide sequences in the sample also encode this CDR3. The PCR ran on 60 Vbeta and 13 Jbeta primers. The protocol was immunoSEQ multiplex PCR, while the TCRdb copy is restricted to in-frame clones and leaves out a portion. The repertoire holds roughly 140,000 clones, with around three quarters as singletons. The sample is drawn from a study of cytomegalovirus exposure and HLA in healthy donors. Notes on the study in general: Confirmation was obtained in vitro that a few CMV-associated chains are specific for CMV antigens.

V was clipped by 4 bases and J by 4 bases; unmatched bases: 11. This CDR3 contains 16 residues. Germline loops: CDR1 SGDLS, CDR2 YYNGEE. The sample was PBMCs. The TCR was taken from a woman in her forties in good health and CMV-seropositive. The chain recombines TRBV9 with TRBJ1-2; 9 bases are a match to TRBD1. The CDR3 DNA follows: TGTGCCAGCAGCCCTCGCTCGCGGACAGGGGCCTATGGCTACACCTTC. Its translation: CASSPRSRTGAYGYTF. Full variable domain (remainder filled in from reference TRBV9 and TRBJ1-2): DSGVTQTPKHLITATGQRVTLRCSPRSGDLSVYWYQQSLDQGLQFLIQYYNGEERAKGNILERFSAQQFPDLHSELNLSSLELGDSALYFCASSPRSRTGAYGYTFGSGTRLTVV.